This T cell receptor (beta chain) came from a study of beta chain features in type 1 diabetes. General study points: Within each of all four CD4+ subsets, Type 1 diabetes patients had TCRB CDR3s that were moderately but significantly shorter. High TCR expression in some cells could lead to their over-representation in cDNA sequencing. Comparison showed that naive, central memory and Treg TCRB repertoires appeared more similar among patients than among healthy donors.

From germline, CDR1 is SGHVS and CDR2 FQNEAQ. V shed 6 bases and J shed 4 bases, with 22 bases lying between them. CDR3 length: 16 amino acids. The sequenced template was cDNA made from the entire isolated RNA. Method: immunoSEQ multiplex PCR; TCRdb's copy keeps in-frame clones and lacks some. The sample includes about 270,000 clones, roughly an eighth seen only once; the top ten take 0.017%. A few counts support this clone. Its antigen is as yet unknown. Donors underwent one heparinised blood draw, approximately 120 mL on average. Sequencing was done on a sample of naive CD4+ T cells from blood. The V call is TRBV7-8, the J call TRBJ2-7; D perhaps matches TRBD2 (6 bases). This TCR was recovered from a man younger than 45 with type 1 diabetes. This CDR3 reads CASRAWDQRVLYEQYF. CDR3 bases: TGTGCCAGCAGAGCTTGGGATCAGCGGGTGTTGTACGAGCAGTACTTC.